One and the same sample provided the 26 T cell receptor beta chains below, sequenced in a study of shared clonotypes between healthy human individuals. Data came from immunoSEQ multiplex PCR; TCRdb stores just in-frame clones and leaves some out. This sample yields about 480,000 clones, of which 70% to 80% are seen a single time; 13% belongs to the top ten. The specimen was PBMCs. The source is a woman in her thirties or forties in good health. Some clones in this sample may be carry-over from other donors' samples.

The chain is built from TRBV5-3 and TRBJ1-3; D call uncertain. TRBV5-3 is reported as an ORF; its role is uncertain. V dropped 7 bases and J dropped 2 bases, with 13 bases sitting between them. CDR3 size: 14 residues. DNA of the CDR3: TGTGCCAGAGAGGAGGTAGCGCCTGGAAACACCATATATTTT. Residues: CAREEVAPGNTIYF.

V usage is TRBV5-4 and J usage is TRBJ2-7, with TRBD1 matching over 7 bases. This CDR3 spans 13 amino acids. Trimming took 4 bases from V and 2 from J; bases not matched to a gene: 3. Germline V gene lookup returns CDR1 SGHNT and CDR2 YYREEE (reference sequence). The CDR3 nucleotides read TGTGCCAGCAGCAGGGACAGCACCTACGAGCAGTACTTC. Translated: CASSRDSTYEQYF.

This chain uses TRBV5-1 with TRBJ1-3; 7 bases agree with TRBD1. The junction had 1 base not matched to a gene; V was cut back by 7 bases and J by 0 bases. Germline loops: CDR1 SGHRS, CDR2 YFSETQ. There are 13 residues in the CDR3. The CDR3 reads CASRDSSGNTIYF. The CDR3 DNA is TGCGCCAGCCGGGACAGCTCTGGAAACACCATATATTTT.

The chain is built from TRBV27 and TRBJ1-5, with D possibly TRBD1 on 5 matching bases. CDR1 and CDR2 from the germline V gene are MNHEY and SMNVEV (reference sequence). The CDR3 has 15 amino acids. V lost 5 bases to trimming and J lost 3 bases, with 14 bases between them. The CDR3 bases are TGTGCCAGCAGTCCACAGGCAACGATCAATCAGCCCCAGCATTTT. Protein: CASSPQATINQPQHF.

The V call is TRBV15, the J call TRBJ2-3; no definite D call. The CDR3 consists of 14 residues. Germline V lookup: CDR1 LNHNV, CDR2 YYDKDF (reference sequence). V dropped 0 bases and J dropped 2 bases, with 6 bases sitting between them. The CDR3 region has the DNA TGTGCCACCAGCAGAGATCGTACCACAGATACGCAGTATTTT. It codes for CATSRDRTTDTQYF.

The V call is TRBV13, the J call TRBJ1-1; a weak D match, TRBD1 (5 bases). Germline CDR1 is PRHDT and CDR2 is FYEKMQ (reference sequence). The CDR3 length is 17 residues. With 0 bases removed from V and 4 bases from J, the gap between germline ends came to 18 bases. The CDR3 bases are TGTGCCAGCAGCTTAGGCCGGGGCCTACCGTTAACCACTGAAGCTTTCTTT. This gives the protein CASSLGRGLPLTTEAFF.

The chain carries TRBV7-6 and TRBJ2-7; TRBD2 aligns across 11 bases. The junction had 4 bases not matched to a gene; V was cut back by 3 bases and J by 0 bases. Per germline, CDR1 SGHVS and CDR2 FNYEAQ. The CDR3 is 16 amino acids. CDR3 amino acids: CASSFTSGSPSYEQYF. The CDR3 coding sequence is TGTGCCAGCAGCTTTACTAGCGGGAGCCCCTCCTACGAGCAGTACTTC.

The chain uses TRBV4-3 and TRBJ2-3; 7 positions agree with TRBD2. The J segment lost 3 bases and the V segment lost 0 bases, leaving 6 bases of the junction unmatched. From germline, CDR1 is LGHNA and CDR2 YSLEER. The CDR3 runs to 16 residues. CDR3 sequence (DNA): TGCGCCAGCAGCCAAGAATTCGCGGGAGCGACAGATACGCAGTATTTT. This sequence encodes CASSQEFAGATDTQYF.

The genes are TRBV5-1 and TRBJ2-2; D is uncertain. This CDR3 region has 15 residues. V lost 1 base to trimming and J lost 5 bases, with 12 bases between them. Germline V lookup: CDR1 SGHRS, CDR2 YFSETQ. Here the CDR3 reads CASSLRQIRTGELFF. CDR3 in DNA: TGCGCCAGCAGCTTGCGGCAGATAAGAACCGGGGAGCTGTTTTTT.

The CDR3 sequence is CASSVDPLRGKYNEQFF. CDR3 nucleotides: TGTGCCAGCAGCGTAGACCCCCTGCGGGGAAAATACAATGAGCAGTTCTTC. The chain couples TRBV9 to TRBJ2-1; the D gene is possibly TRBD2 (6 bases). Looked up from germline, CDR1 is SGDLS and CDR2 is YYNGEE. Trimming pared 0 bases from V and 4 bases from J, leaving 17 bases between. The CDR3 consists of 17 residues.

This clone was seen a few times. The chain has TRBV6-6 and TRBJ2-3; 11 bases are a match to TRBD2. V gave up 5 bases and J gave up 3 bases; unmatched junction bases: 1. Germline V lookup: CDR1 MNHNY, CDR2 SVGAGI (reference sequence). CDR3 length: 14 amino acids. CDR3 DNA: TGTGCCAGCAGTACTAGCGGGAGTACAGATACGCAGTATTTT. Translated, it gives CASSTSGSTDTQYF.

This chain links TRBV2 with TRBJ1-5, with D perhaps TRBD1 (6 bases). The germline CDR1 and CDR2 sequences are SNHLY and FYNNEI. This CDR3 contains 14 residues. The V end was cut by 8 bases, the J end by 3 bases, with 14 bases between. CDR3 residues: CASATGRNNQPQHF. The CDR3 DNA sequence: TGTGCCAGCGCTACAGGGCGCAACAATCAGCCCCAGCATTTT. The whole variable domain, remainder taken from reference TRBV2 and TRBJ1-5, is EPEVTQTPSHQVTQMGQEVILRCVPISNHLYFYWYRQILGQKVEFLVSFYNNEISEKSEIFDDQFSVERPDGSNFTLKIRSTKLEDSAMYFCASATGRNNQPQHFGDGTRLSIL.

This clone was seen just once. The rearrangement links TRBV27 to TRBJ1-5; D not certain. The CDR3 totals 16 residues. From germline, CDR1 is MNHEY and CDR2 SMNVEV (reference sequence). Trimming cost V 4 bases and J 5 bases, with 18 bases left between them. The CDR3 loop reads CASSSDFESLDQPQHF. CDR3 DNA: TGTGCCAGCAGTTCCGACTTTGAGTCACTGGATCAGCCCCAGCATTTT.

The V gene is TRBV7-2, the J gene TRBJ2-1, with 9 bases that match TRBD2. Unmatched junction bases numbered 4, after V lost 1 base and J lost 3 bases. The length of the CDR3 is 16 residues. Germline loops: CDR1 SGHTA, CDR2 FQGNSA. The CDR3 loop reads CASSLVAGAIYNEQFF. The CDR3 DNA is TGTGCCAGCAGCTTAGTAGCGGGAGCGATCTACAATGAGCAGTTCTTC.

This clone was observed a handful of times. The CDR3 region is CAWSVPNPEAFF. CDR3 coding DNA: TGTGCCTGGAGTGTACCCAACCCTGAAGCTTTCTTT. The chain links TRBV30 to TRBJ1-1; D is unresolved. Between the trimmed V and J ends, which lost 0 bases and 6 bases, there was a span of 8 bases. The CDR3 totals 12 residues. Germline V gene sequence: CDR1 GTSNPN, CDR2 SVGIG (reference sequence).

This chain links TRBV30 with TRBJ1-2, with D possibly being TRBD1 (5 bases). This CDR3 is built from 13 residues. Germline V gene lookup returns CDR1 GTSNPN and CDR2 SVGIG (reference sequence). Trimming shortened V by 2 bases and J by 7 bases, and 14 bases separated the two germline ends. The CDR3 region has the DNA TGTGCCTGGAGTTCCCAGGGCCTAGTTGGCTACACCTTC. The encoded protein is CAWSSQGLVGYTF.

The chain links TRBV21-1 to TRBJ2-7. TRBV21-1 is reported as a pseudogene. This CDR3 contains 12 residues. The CDR3 is CAGPRGRYEQYF. The CDR3 nucleotides are TGTGCCGGTCCTCGGGGGCGCTACGAGCAGTACTTC.

This rearrangement joins TRBV10-1 to TRBJ2-2; D uncertain. This CDR3 spans 14 amino acids. Per germline, CDR1 WNHNN and CDR2 SYGVQD (reference sequence). V lost 6 bases, J lost 5 bases, and 13 bases lay in between. This chain's CDR3 is CASRQLRGTGELFF. The CDR3 region has the DNA TGCGCCAGCAGACAGCTTCGTGGGACCGGGGAGCTGTTTTTT.

J is TRBJ2-4 and V is TRBV27; a weak D match, TRBD1 (6 bases). Trimming pared 7 bases from V and 2 bases from J, leaving 15 bases between. CDR1 and CDR2 (germline): MNHEY, SMNVEV (reference sequence). This CDR3 has 15 amino acids. CDR3 amino acids: CASKTRQDPKNIQYF. CDR3 sequence (DNA): TGTGCCAGCAAAACGAGACAGGATCCCAAAAACATTCAGTACTTC.

Of note for this clone: Germline is not matched at one junction end, which may reflect a read error. The chain couples TRBV2 to TRBJ1-1; tentative D call: TRBD1 (5 bases). Germline V gene sequence: CDR1 SNHLY, CDR2 FYNNEI. The CDR3 contains 11 residues. CDR3 nucleotides: TGTGCCAGCAGTGAAACGGGGACCAGGCGTTTT. Translating it yields CASSETGTRRF.

This sequence joins TRBV11-2 and TRBJ1-1, with a tentative D call TRBD1 (5 bases). The CDR3 consists of 15 residues. V lost 6 bases and J 5 bases, leaving 19 bases between the germline ends. CDR1 is SGHAT and CDR2 is FQNNGV in the germline V gene. The CDR3 DNA sequence: TGTGCCAGCAGGGGGACGGGGACGACGGGTACTGAAGCTTTCTTT. Residues: CASRGTGTTGTEAFF.

In this sample, this clone turned up a few times. This chain joins TRBV6-6 and TRBJ1-5, with D uncertain. CDR1 and CDR2 from the germline V gene are MNHNY and SVGAGI (reference sequence). This CDR3 comprises 14 residues. The V end lost 3 bases, the J end lost 7 bases, and 13 bases lay between the germline ends. The CDR3 DNA sequence: TGTGCCAGCAGTTATAGCCGGGTTGGACAGCCCCAGCATTTT. As protein: CASSYSRVGQPQHF.

This clone was observed once. The genes are TRBV6-5 and TRBJ1-2, with TRBD1 matching 7 bases. CDR3 size: 12 residues. Trimming removed 6 bases from V and 8 bases from J; junction bases left unmatched: 6. Looked up from germline, CDR1 is MNHEY and CDR2 is SVGAGI. CDR3 in DNA: TGTGCCAGCAGCAAGGGGGCGCGGGGCTACACCTTC. It is translated as CASSKGARGYTF.

This chain links TRBV7-2 with TRBJ1-1; no definite D call. The CDR3 is 13 amino acids. CDR1 is SGHTA, CDR2 FQGNSA, per germline. The V end lost 4 bases, the J end lost 10 bases, and 16 bases lay between the germline ends. As DNA, the CDR3 is TGTGCCAGCAGCTCGGACCCAAACTACCCAGCTTTCTTT. Translated, it gives CASSSDPNYPAFF.

A few counts support this clone. The V gene is TRBV5-1, the J gene TRBJ2-3; D not resolved. V was shortened by 0 bases and J by 2 bases, with 13 bases between the two germline ends. Germline assignment: CDR1 SGHRS and CDR2 YFSETQ. The CDR3 covers 16 residues. The CDR3 DNA is TGCGCCAGCAGCTTGGGGGCACTAATGGACACAGATACGCAGTATTTT. This codes for CASSLGALMDTDTQYF.

This clone was seen only a few times. V is TRBV10-1 and J is TRBJ1-5; D is unclear. The V gene's germline CDR1 is WNHNN and CDR2 SYGVQD (reference sequence). This CDR3 contains 15 residues. The V end lost 7 bases, the J end lost 1 base, and 14 bases lay between the germline ends. The CDR3 protein is CASKGRARSNQPQHF. CDR3 bases: TGCGCCAGCAAAGGCCGGGCCCGCAGCAATCAGCCCCAGCATTTT.